The T cell receptor beta chain under discussion was sequenced for a study of CD8 T cells in ankylosing spondylitis. Study results and limitations: Blood of patients with ankylosing spondylitis appeared to be characterized by a TCR beta motif of fewer than 10 highly homologous variants. Significantly higher representation of disease-linked clones was reported for matched ankylosing spondylitis synovial fluid.

The V segment lost 5 bases and the J segment 5 bases; nucleotides outside the gene matches: 6. CDR3 length: 14 residues. Germline-derived CDR1 and CDR2 are DFQATT and SNEGSKA (reference sequence). TCRdb re-called the 5' RACE reads with MiXCR, one entry per CDR3 protein. The sample yields about 260,000 distinct CDR3 sequences, 20% seen once. This clonotype was seen a few times. Its antigen is still unknown. This sequence originates from a male donor with ankylosing spondylitis or in good health (not recorded which). Input material: blood, either unsorted or a sorted T cell fraction (not recorded which). This chain joins TRBV20-1 and TRBJ2-5; TRBD1 agrees at 12 bases. CDR3 in DNA: TGCAGTGCTCTTGGGACAGGGGGCAGGGAGACCCAGTACTTC. This translates into CSALGTGGRETQYF.